This T cell receptor beta chain came from a study of neurological immune-mediated disorders. In this sample, this clonotype turned up many times. The CDR3 extends over 14 amino acids. The germline CDR1 and CDR2 sequences are LGHNA and YNFKEQ. V was shortened by 0 bases and J by 9 bases, with 12 bases between the two germline ends. By 5'RACE with 10-nucleotide random UMIs, the cDNA was made. TCRdb processed the 5' RACE reads anew with MiXCR; each CDR3 protein has one entry. This sample has approximately 77,000 distinct CDR3 sequences, with roughly 9.5% found just once. The chain uses TRBV4-2 and TRBJ2-1, with D tentatively TRBD1 (6 bases). The sequencing input was PBMCs. The receptor comes from a man aged 50 or older in good health. CDR3 in DNA: TGTGCCAGCAGCCAAGAAGGGGGAGCGGTTGAGCAGTTCTTC. This encodes CASSQEGGAVEQFF.